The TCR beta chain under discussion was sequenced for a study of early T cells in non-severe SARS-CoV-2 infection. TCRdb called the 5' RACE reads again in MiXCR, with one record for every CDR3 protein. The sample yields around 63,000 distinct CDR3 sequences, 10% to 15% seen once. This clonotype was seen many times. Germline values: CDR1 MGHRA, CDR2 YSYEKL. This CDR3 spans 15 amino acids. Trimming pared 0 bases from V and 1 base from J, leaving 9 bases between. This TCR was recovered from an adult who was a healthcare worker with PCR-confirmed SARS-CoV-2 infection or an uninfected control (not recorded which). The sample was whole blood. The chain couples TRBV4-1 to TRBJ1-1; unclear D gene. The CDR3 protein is CASSQDRQTNTEAFF. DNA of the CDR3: TGCGCCAGCAGCCAAGATCGGCAGACGAACACTGAAGCTTTCTTT.